These 17 T cell receptor beta chains were all obtained from the same sample, sequenced in a study of blood T cell repertoires in COVID-19. Clones were read by immunoSEQ multiplex PCR, and TCRdb kept only the in-frame ones, dropping some. The table shows approximately 100,000 clones, with around 85% occurring only once. The specimen sequenced was peripheral blood. Every receptor here comes from a human donor in a cohort sampled during active COVID-19.

The genes are TRBV9 and TRBJ2-2; D might be TRBD1 (6 bases). The CDR3 covers 14 residues. Germline assignment: CDR1 SGDLS and CDR2 YYNGEE. V lost 3 bases and J lost 7, with 13 bases in between. CDR3 coding DNA: TGTGCCAGCAGCGCAGGACAGCCGGGCGGGGAGCTGTTTTTT. Protein product: CASSAGQPGGELFF.

The rearrangement uses TRBV6-2 or TRBV6-3 and TRBJ1-2; a possible D gene is TRBD1 (6 bases). The CDR3 has 15 residues. Trimming cost V 2 bases and J 3 bases, with 13 bases left between them. Germline CDR1 is MNHEY and CDR2 is SVGEGT. The CDR3: CASSYRGRGDYGYTF. CDR3 coding DNA: TGTGCCAGCAGTTACCGTGGCAGGGGAGACTATGGCTACACCTTC.

This clone was detected once. The gene calls are TRBV6-2 or TRBV6-3 and TRBJ2-7; 10 bases map to TRBD2. V lost 4 bases, J lost 4 bases, and 7 bases stayed unmatched. The CDR3 totals 15 residues. Germline lookup yields CDR1 MNHEY and CDR2 SVGEGT. This chain's CDR3 is CASSFGSGRSYEQYF. The CDR3 region has the DNA TGTGCCAGCAGTTTTGGTAGCGGGAGGTCGTACGAGCAGTACTTC.

The rearrangement links TRBV18 to TRBJ2-1; 13 positions agree with TRBD2. The CDR3 loop spans 16 amino acids. Germline lookup yields CDR1 KGHSH and CDR2 LQKENI. V gave up 6 bases and J gave up 5 bases; unmatched junction bases: 7. The CDR3 sequence: CASSPGGTSGNNEQFF. DNA for the CDR3: TGTGCCAGCTCTCCAGGGGGGACTAGCGGGAACAATGAGCAGTTCTTC.

The J gene is TRBJ1-4, the V gene TRBV7-9; D is undetermined. This CDR3 is built from 16 residues. In germline, CDR1 is SEHNR, CDR2 FQNEAQ (reference sequence). Trimming removed 5 bases from V and 0 bases from J, with 13 bases in between. The CDR3 protein is CASSLRHPATNEKLFF. The CDR3 DNA sequence: TGTGCCAGCAGCCTAAGACACCCTGCAACTAATGAAAAACTGTTTTTT.

The rearrangement links TRBV19 to TRBJ1-1, with 10 nucleotides matching TRBD1. J lost 9 bases, V lost 6 bases, and 7 bases had no gene match. The CDR3 spans 13 residues. Germline CDR1 reads LNHDA; CDR2 reads SQIVND (reference sequence). The chain's CDR3 is CASSQTGGPKAFF. CDR3 nucleotide sequence: TGTGCCAGTAGCCAGACAGGGGGCCCTAAAGCTTTCTTT.

This clone was counted only a few times. The chain joins TRBV3-1 (or the pseudogene TRBV3-2) to TRBJ2-7; TRBD2 aligns across 7 bases. CDR1 is LGHDT, CDR2 YNNKEL, per germline (reference sequence). Losses at the gene ends were 3 bases for V and 5 bases for J; bases not matched to a gene: 4. The CDR3 loop spans 13 amino acids. CDR3 loop: CASSHLTSDEQYF. In DNA, the CDR3 is TGTGCCAGCAGCCACCTTACTAGCGACGAGCAGTACTTC.

This chain links TRBV7-2 with TRBJ2-1; the match to TRBD2 covers 11 bases. Germline CDR1 SGHTA, CDR2 FQGNSA. The CDR3 sequence is 15 residues long. V gave up 5 bases and J gave up 4 bases; unmatched junction bases: 4. The CDR3 DNA reads TGTGCCAGCAGCGCCACTAGCGGGAGTTACAATGAGCAGTTCTTC. It is translated as CASSATSGSYNEQFF.

This clone has only one observation. This chain uses TRBV5-8 with TRBJ2-2; the match to TRBD1 covers 9 bases. The CDR3 is 16 amino acids. V lost 3 bases, J lost 6 bases, and 9 bases stayed unmatched. Germline assignment: CDR1 SGHTS and CDR2 YDEGEE. Here the CDR3 reads CASSWRGTGRSGELFF. In DNA, the CDR3 is TGTGCCAGCAGCTGGAGGGGGACAGGGAGGTCCGGGGAGCTGTTTTTT. Looking up the rest from reference TRBV5-8 and TRBJ2-2 gives the full variable domain: EAGVTQSPTHLIKTRGQQATLRCSPISGHTSVYWYQQALGLGLQFLLWYDEGEERNRGNFPPRFSGRQFPNYSSELNVNALELEDSALYLCASSWRGTGRSGELFFGEGSRLTVL.

The chain links TRBV7-6 to TRBJ2-1; TRBD2 agrees at 8 bases. CDR3 length: 16 amino acids. From germline, CDR1 is SGHVS and CDR2 FNYEAQ. V dropped 8 bases and J dropped 8; count of bases not matched to a gene: 17. CDR3 loop: CASASGGGGLSDEQFF. CDR3 sequence (DNA): TGTGCCAGCGCCTCCGGCGGCGGGGGGCTTTCGGATGAGCAGTTCTTC.

CDR3 sequence reads: CASIGTRTRGETQYF. The CDR3 DNA sequence: TGTGCCAGCATTGGGACTAGGACTCGAGGGGAGACCCAGTACTTC. The gene calls are TRBV2 and TRBJ2-5; 8 bases line up with TRBD2. The CDR3 totals 15 residues. Germline-derived CDR1 and CDR2 are SNHLY and FYNNEI. Trimming took 7 bases from V and 5 from J; bases not matched to a gene: 12. The variable domain in full, completed from reference TRBV2 and TRBJ2-5, reads EPEVTQTPSHQVTQMGQEVILRCVPISNHLYFYWYRQILGQKVEFLVSFYNNEISEKSEIFDDQFSVERPDGSNFTLKIRSTKLEDSAMYFCASIGTRTRGETQYFGPGTRLLVL.

The V call is TRBV7-2, the J call TRBJ1-1, with 8 bases fitting TRBD1. The length of the CDR3 is 12 residues. Germline values: CDR1 SGHTA, CDR2 FQGNSA. The J segment lost 11 bases and the V segment lost 3 bases, leaving 5 bases of the junction unmatched. The CDR3 coding sequence is TGTGCCAGCAGCTTGACAGGGGTGAGCGCTTTCTTT. It encodes CASSLTGVSAFF.

J is TRBJ1-1 and V is TRBV10-3; 7 bases agree with TRBD1. The ends lost 10 bases at V and 5 bases at J; junction bases unmatched: 16. The CDR3 has 15 amino acids. Germline V gene sequence: CDR1 ENHRY, CDR2 SYGVKD. The CDR3 DNA reads as TGTGCCACTGATAGACAGGGTAAGTTGGATACTGAAGCTTTCTTT. Protein sequence: CATDRQGKLDTEAFF.

This clone was counted a single time. V and J are TRBV6-5 and TRBJ1-3, with TRBD1 as a possible D gene (5 bases). Deletions cut 7 bases from V and 0 bases from J, with 10 bases between. The CDR3 totals 14 residues. Germline CDR1 reads MNHEY; CDR2 reads SVGAGI. For the CDR3, the DNA is TGTGCCAGCATAGACAGCTACTCTGGAAACACCATATATTTT. This sequence encodes CASIDSYSGNTIYF.

The rearrangement links TRBV25-1 to TRBJ2-5; a possible D gene is TRBD2 (6 bases). The germline V gene encodes CDR1 MGHDK and CDR2 SYGVNS. The CDR3 has 13 residues. V shed 2 bases and J shed 5 bases, with 9 bases lying between them. CDR3 region: CASSEAGRETQYF. CDR3 bases: TGTGCCAGCAGTGAAGCTGGGAGGGAGACCCAGTACTTC.

V usage is TRBV30 and J usage is TRBJ1-2, with D maybe TRBD1 (5 bases). The CDR3 spans 13 residues. Germline V gene data show CDR1 as GTSNPN and CDR2 as SVGIG (reference sequence). V dropped 0 bases and J dropped 5 bases, with 10 bases sitting between them. CDR3 sequence reads: CAWSVGGGYGYTF. In DNA, the CDR3 is TGTGCCTGGAGTGTTGGGGGGGGATATGGCTACACCTTC.

The chain has TRBV18 and TRBJ2-3, with a tentative D call TRBD1 (5 bases). The CDR3 covers 14 residues. Germline CDR1 KGHSH, CDR2 LQKENI. Trimming pared 4 bases from V and 3 bases from J, leaving 11 bases between. The CDR3 is CASSLARDTDTQYF. The CDR3 DNA reads TGTGCCAGCTCACTGGCCAGGGATACAGATACGCAGTATTTT.